This T cell receptor (beta chain) was profiled in a study of blood T cell repertoires in COVID-19. Whole-study context: The study drew acute and convalescent COVID-19 samples from the United States, Italy and Spain. From T cells, B-cell-depleted T cells, or PBMCs came the material, which was cDNA or gDNA.

Points on this clone: The sample holds other DNA sequences that translate to the same CDR3.

The CDR3 is 14 residues long. Germline CDR1 and CDR2: SGHNT and YYREEE (reference sequence). The J segment lost 4 bases and the V segment lost 2 bases, leaving 3 bases of the junction unmatched. Original methodology: By means of reference gene primer amplification, nucleated cell counts were estimated. Data came from immunoSEQ multiplex PCR; TCRdb stores just in-frame clones and leaves some out. Clone size and V and J calls were adopted from that table, with D and trimming inferred from the DNA. The data contain some 250,000 clones, 70% to 90% of them singletons. V and J are TRBV5-4 and TRBJ2-7; 10 nucleotides line up with TRBD1. Sequencing used peripheral blood. The receptor was derived from a human donor in a cohort sampled during active COVID-19. CDR3 bases: TGTGCCAGCAGCTTACGACAGGGGGCGTACGAGCAGTACTTC. This translates into CASSLRQGAYEQYF.